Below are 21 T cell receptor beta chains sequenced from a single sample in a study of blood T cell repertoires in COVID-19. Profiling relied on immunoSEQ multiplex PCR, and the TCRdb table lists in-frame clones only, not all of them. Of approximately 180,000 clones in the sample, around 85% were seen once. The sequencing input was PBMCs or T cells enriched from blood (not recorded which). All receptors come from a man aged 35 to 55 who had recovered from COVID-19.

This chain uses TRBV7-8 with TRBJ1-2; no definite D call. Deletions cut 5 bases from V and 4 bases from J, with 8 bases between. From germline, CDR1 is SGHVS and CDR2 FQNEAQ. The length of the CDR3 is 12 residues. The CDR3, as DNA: TGTGCCAGCAGCCTTTCTTGCTATGGCTACACCTTC. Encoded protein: CASSLSCYGYTF.

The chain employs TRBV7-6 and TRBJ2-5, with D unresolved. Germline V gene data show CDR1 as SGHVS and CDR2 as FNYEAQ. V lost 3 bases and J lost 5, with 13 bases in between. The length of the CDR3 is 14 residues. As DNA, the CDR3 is TGTGCCAGCAGCTTTCTGACCCCAGGCGAGACCCAGTACTTC. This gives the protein CASSFLTPGETQYF.

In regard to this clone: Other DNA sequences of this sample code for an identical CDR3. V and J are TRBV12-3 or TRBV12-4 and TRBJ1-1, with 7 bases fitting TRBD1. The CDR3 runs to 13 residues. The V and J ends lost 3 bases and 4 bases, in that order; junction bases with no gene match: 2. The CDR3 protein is CASSFSGGTEAFF. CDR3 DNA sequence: TGTGCCAGCAGTTTTTCAGGGGGCACTGAAGCTTTCTTT.

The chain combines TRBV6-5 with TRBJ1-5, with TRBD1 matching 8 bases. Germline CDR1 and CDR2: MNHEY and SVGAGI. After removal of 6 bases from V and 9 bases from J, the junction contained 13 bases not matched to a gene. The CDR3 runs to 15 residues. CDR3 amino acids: CASRTFWTGNTPQHF. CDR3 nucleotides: TGTGCCAGCAGGACTTTCTGGACAGGGAATACGCCCCAGCATTTT.

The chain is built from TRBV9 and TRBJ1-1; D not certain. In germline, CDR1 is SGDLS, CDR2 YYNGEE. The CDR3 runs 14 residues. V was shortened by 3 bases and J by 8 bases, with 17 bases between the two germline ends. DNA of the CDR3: TGTGCCAGCAGCGGAGAGGGAGGAAAGGTCGAAGCTTTCTTT. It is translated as CASSGEGGKVEAFF. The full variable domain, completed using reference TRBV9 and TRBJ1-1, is DSGVTQTPKHLITATGQRVTLRCSPRSGDLSVYWYQQSLDQGLQFLIQYYNGEERAKGNILERFSAQQFPDLHSELNLSSLELGDSALYFCASSGEGGKVEAFFGQGTRLTVV.

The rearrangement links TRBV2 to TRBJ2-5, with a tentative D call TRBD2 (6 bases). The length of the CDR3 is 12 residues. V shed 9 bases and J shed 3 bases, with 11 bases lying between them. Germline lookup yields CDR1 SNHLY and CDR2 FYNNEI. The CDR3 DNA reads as TGTGCCAGTATAGCGGAAAAAGAGACCCAGTACTTC. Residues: CASIAEKETQYF. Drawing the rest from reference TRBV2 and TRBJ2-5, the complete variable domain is EPEVTQTPSHQVTQMGQEVILRCVPISNHLYFYWYRQILGQKVEFLVSFYNNEISEKSEIFDDQFSVERPDGSNFTLKIRSTKLEDSAMYFCASIAEKETQYFGPGTRLLVL.

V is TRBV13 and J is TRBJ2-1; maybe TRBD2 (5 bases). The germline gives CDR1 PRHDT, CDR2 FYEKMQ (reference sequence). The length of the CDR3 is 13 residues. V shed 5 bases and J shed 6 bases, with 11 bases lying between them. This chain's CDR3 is CASSAFGGNEQFF. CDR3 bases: TGTGCCAGCAGCGCCTTTGGAGGCAATGAGCAGTTCTTC.

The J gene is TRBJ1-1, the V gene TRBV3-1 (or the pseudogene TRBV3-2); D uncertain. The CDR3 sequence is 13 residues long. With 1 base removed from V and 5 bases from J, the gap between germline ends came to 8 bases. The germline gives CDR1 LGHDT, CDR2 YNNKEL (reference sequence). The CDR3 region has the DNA TGTGCCAGCAGCCAAGTGGTAGAAACTGAAGCTTTCTTT. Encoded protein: CASSQVVETEAFF.

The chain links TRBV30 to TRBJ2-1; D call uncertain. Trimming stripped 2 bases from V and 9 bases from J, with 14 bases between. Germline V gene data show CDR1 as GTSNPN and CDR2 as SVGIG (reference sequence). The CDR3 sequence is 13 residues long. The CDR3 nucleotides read TGTGCCTGGAGTAGCCGATTAGCTGGTGAGCAGTTCTTC. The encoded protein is CAWSSRLAGEQFF.

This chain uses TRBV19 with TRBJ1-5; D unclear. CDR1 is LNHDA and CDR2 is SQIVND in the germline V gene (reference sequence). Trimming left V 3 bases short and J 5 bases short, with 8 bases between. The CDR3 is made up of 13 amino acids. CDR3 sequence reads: CASSIGSHQPQHF. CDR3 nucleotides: TGTGCCAGTAGTATCGGGAGCCATCAGCCCCAGCATTTT.

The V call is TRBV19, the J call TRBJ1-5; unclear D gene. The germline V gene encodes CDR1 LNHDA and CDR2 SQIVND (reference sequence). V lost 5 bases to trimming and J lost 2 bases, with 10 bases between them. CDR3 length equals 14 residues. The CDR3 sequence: CASSGQSGNQPQHF. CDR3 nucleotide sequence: TGTGCCAGTAGTGGGCAGTCCGGCAATCAGCCCCAGCATTTT.

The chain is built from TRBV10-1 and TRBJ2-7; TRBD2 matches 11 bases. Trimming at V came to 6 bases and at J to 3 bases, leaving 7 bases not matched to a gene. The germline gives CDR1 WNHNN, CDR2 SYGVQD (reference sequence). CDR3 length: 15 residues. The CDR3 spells CASSAGTSGYYEQYF. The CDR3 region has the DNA TGCGCCAGCAGCGCCGGGACTAGCGGTTACTACGAGCAGTACTTC.

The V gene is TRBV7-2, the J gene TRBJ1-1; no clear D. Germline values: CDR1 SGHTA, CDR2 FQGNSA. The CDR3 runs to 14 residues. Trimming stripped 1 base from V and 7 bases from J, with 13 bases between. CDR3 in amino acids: CASSLVSQKGEAFF. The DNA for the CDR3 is TGTGCCAGCAGCTTAGTCTCACAGAAAGGTGAAGCTTTCTTT.

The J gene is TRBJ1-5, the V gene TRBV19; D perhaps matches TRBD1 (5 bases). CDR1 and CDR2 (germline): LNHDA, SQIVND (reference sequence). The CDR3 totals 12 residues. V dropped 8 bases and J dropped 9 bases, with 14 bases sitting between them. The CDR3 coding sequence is TGTGCCAGTGGGCAGGGATTTGGGCCCCAGCATTTT. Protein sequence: CASGQGFGPQHF.

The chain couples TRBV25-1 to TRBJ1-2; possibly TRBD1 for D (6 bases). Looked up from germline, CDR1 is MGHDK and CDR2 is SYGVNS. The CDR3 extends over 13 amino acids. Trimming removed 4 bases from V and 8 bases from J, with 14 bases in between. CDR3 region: CASSGTGSEGYTF. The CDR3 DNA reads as TGTGCCAGCAGTGGAACAGGGTCGGAAGGCTACACCTTC.

CDR3 nucleotide sequence: TGTGCCAGTAGTGCCCGACTCCATCGAAATGAAAAACTGTTTTTT. It encodes CASSARLHRNEKLFF. V gene TRBV19 combines with J gene TRBJ1-4; D not resolved. V lost 5 bases, J lost 5 bases, and 15 bases lay in between. Germline-derived CDR1 and CDR2 are LNHDA and SQIVND (reference sequence). CDR3 length equals 15 residues.

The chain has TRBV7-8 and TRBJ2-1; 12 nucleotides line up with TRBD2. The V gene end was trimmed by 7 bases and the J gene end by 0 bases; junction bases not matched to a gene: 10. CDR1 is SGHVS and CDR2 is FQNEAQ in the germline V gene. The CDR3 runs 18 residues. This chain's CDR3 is CASTEPGLAGRSYNEQFF. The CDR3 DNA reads TGTGCCAGCACCGAACCGGGACTAGCGGGTCGCTCCTACAATGAGCAGTTCTTC.

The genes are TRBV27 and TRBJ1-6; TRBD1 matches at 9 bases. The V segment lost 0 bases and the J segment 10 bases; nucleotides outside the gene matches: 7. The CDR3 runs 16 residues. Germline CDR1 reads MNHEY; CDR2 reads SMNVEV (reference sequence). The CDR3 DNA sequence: TGTGCCAGCAGTTTATCGGGGACAGGGCTGGAATCACCCCTCCACTTT. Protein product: CASSLSGTGLESPLHF.

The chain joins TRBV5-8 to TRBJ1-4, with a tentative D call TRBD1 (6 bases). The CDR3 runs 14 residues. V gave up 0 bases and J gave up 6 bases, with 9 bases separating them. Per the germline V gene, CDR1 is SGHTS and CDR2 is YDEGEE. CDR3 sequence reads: CASSLGRGDEKLFF. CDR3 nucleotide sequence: TGTGCCAGCAGCTTGGGCAGGGGCGATGAAAAACTGTTTTTT. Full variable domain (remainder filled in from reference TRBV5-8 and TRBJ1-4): EAGVTQSPTHLIKTRGQQATLRCSPISGHTSVYWYQQALGLGLQFLLWYDEGEERNRGNFPPRFSGRQFPNYSSELNVNALELEDSALYLCASSLGRGDEKLFFGSGTQLSVL.

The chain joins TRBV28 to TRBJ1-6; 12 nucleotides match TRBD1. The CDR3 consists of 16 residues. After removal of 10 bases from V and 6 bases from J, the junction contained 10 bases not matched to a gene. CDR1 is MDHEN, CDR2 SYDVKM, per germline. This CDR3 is CATQGDRGLGNSPLHF. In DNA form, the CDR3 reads TGTGCCACCCAGGGGGACAGGGGGCTGGGTAATTCACCCCTCCACTTT.

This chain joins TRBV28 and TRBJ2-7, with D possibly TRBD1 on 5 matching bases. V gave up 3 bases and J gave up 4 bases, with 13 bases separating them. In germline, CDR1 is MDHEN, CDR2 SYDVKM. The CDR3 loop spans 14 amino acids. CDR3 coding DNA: TGTGCCAGCAGTTTTAGGGGTCTAGGTTACGAGCAGTACTTC. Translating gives CASSFRGLGYEQYF.